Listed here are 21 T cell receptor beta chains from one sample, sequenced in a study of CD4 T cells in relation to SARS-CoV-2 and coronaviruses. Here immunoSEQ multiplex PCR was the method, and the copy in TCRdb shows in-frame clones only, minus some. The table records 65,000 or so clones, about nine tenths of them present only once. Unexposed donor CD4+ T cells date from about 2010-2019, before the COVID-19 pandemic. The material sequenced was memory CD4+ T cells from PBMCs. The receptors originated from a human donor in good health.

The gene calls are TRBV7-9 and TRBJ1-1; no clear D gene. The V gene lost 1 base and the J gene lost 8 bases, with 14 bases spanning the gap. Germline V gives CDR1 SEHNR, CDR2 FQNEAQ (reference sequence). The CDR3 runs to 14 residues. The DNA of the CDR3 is TGTGCCAGCAGCTTAGAGGGTCCACAGAGCGAAGCTTTCTTT. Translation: CASSLEGPQSEAFF.

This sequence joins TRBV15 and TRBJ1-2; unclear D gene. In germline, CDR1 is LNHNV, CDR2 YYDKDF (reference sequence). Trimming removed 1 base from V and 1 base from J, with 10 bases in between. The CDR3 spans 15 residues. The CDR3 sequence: CATSRGPVLNYGYTF. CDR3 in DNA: TGTGCCACCAGCAGAGGGCCGGTACTTAACTATGGCTACACCTTC.

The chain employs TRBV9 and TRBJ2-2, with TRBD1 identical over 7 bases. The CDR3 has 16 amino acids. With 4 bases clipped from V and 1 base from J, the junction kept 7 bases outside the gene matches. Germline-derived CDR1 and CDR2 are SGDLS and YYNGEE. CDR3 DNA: TGTGCCAGCAGCCCCCTAGCAGGGGGGAACACCGGGGAGCTGTTTTTT. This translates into CASSPLAGGNTGELFF.

In DNA form, the CDR3 reads TGTGCCAGCAGCCCCCTCCTGGGAGCGGGAGGAGGTGAGCAGTTCTTC. Protein product: CASSPLLGAGGGEQFF. The chain uses TRBV11-2 and TRBJ2-1, with 9 bases identical to TRBD2. Trimming removed 5 bases from V and 9 bases from J; junction bases left unmatched: 14. This CDR3 region has 16 residues. Germline V gene data show CDR1 as SGHAT and CDR2 as FQNNGV.

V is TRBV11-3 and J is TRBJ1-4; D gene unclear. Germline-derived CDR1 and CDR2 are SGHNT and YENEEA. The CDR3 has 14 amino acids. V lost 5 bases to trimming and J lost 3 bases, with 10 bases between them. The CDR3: CASSPGLANEKLFF. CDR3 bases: TGTGCCAGCAGCCCCGGACTGGCTAATGAAAAACTGTTTTTT.

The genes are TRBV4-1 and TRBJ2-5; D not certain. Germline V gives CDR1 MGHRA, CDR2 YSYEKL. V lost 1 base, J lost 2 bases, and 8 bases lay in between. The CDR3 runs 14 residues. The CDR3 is CASSQGELQETQYF. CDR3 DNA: TGCGCCAGCAGCCAAGGAGAACTTCAAGAGACCCAGTACTTC.

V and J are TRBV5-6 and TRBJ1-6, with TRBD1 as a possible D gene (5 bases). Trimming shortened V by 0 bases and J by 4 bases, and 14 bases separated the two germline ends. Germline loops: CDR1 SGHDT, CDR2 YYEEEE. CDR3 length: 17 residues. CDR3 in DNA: TGTGCCAGCAGCTTGGCCTCGGGGGTCTTGTATAATTCACCCCTCCACTTT. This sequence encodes CASSLASGVLYNSPLHF.

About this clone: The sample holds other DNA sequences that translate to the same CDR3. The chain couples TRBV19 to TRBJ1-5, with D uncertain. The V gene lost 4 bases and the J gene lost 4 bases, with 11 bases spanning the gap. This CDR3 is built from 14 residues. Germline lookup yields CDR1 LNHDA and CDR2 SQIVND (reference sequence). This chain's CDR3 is CASSTSGGNQPQHF. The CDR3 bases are TGTGCCAGTAGTACAAGCGGCGGGAATCAGCCCCAGCATTTT.

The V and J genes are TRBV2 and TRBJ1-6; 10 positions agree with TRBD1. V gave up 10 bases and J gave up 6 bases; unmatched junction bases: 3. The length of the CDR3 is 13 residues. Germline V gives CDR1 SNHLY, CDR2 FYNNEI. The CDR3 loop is CAIGQGVNSPLHF. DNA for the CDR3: TGTGCCATAGGACAGGGGGTTAATTCACCCCTCCACTTT.

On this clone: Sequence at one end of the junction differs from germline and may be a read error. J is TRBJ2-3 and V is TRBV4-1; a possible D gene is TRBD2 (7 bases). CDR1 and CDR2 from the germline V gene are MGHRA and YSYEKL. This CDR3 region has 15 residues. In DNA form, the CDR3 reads TGCGTCAGCAGCCTAATCATCGGGGGGCCAGATACGCAGTATTTT. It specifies CVSSLIIGGPDTQYF.

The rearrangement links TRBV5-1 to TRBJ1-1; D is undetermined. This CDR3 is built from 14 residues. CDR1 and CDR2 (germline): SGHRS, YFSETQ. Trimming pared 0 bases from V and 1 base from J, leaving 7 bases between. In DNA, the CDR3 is TGCGCCAGCAGCTTGGCCCAGACGAACACTGAAGCTTTCTTT. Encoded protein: CASSLAQTNTEAFF.

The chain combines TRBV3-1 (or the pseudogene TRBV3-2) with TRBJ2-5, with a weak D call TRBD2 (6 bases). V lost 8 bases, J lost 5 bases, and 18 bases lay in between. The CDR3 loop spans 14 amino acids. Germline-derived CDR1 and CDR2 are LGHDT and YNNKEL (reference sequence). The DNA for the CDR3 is TGTGCCAGCGCTAGGACGGGAGTATTGGAGACCCAGTACTTC. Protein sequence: CASARTGVLETQYF.

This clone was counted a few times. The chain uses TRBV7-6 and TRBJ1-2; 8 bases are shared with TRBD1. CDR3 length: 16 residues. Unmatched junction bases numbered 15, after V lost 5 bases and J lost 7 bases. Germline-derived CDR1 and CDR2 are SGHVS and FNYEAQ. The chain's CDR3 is CASSRLPPQGAAGYTF. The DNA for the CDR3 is TGTGCCAGCAGCCGGCTCCCACCCCAGGGGGCGGCTGGCTACACCTTC.

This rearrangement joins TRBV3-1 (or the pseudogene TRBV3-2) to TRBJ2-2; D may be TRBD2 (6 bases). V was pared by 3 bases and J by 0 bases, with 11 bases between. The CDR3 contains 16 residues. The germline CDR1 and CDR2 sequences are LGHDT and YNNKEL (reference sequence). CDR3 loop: CASSHRGLPNTGELFF. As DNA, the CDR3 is TGTGCCAGCAGCCACCGAGGACTACCGAACACCGGGGAGCTGTTTTTT.

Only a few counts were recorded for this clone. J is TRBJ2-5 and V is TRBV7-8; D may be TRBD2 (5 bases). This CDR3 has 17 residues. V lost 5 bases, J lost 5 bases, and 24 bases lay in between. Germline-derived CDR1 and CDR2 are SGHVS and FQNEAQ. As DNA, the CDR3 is TGTGCCAGCAGCGCTCGTCGGGGTTTTGGGGTGGGCGAGACCCAGTACTTC. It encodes CASSARRGFGVGETQYF.

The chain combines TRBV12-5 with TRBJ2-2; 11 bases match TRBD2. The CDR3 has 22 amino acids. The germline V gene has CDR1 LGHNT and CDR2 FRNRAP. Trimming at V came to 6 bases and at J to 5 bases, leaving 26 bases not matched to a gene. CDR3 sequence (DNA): TGTGCTAGTGGCCTCGATCGCGGGCTAGCGGGGGGCGGAAATAGGGGGACCGGGGAGCTGTTTTTT. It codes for CASGLDRGLAGGGNRGTGELFF.

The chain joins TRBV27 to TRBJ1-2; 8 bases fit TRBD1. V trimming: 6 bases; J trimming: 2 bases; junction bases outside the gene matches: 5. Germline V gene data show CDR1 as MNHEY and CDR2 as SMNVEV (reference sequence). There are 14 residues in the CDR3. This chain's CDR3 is CASRPGGANYGYTF. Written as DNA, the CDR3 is TGTGCCAGCAGGCCAGGGGGCGCCAACTATGGCTACACCTTC.

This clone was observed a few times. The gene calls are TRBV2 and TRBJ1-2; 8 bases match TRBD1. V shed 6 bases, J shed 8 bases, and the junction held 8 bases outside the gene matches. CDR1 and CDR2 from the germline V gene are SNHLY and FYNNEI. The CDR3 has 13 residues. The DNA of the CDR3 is TGTGCCAGCAGCCAACCAGGGGGCGAGGGCTACACCTTC. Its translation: CASSQPGGEGYTF.

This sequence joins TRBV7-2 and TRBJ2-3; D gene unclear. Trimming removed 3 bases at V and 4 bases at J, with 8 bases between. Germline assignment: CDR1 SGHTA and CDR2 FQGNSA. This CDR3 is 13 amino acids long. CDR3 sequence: CASSFGKADTQYF. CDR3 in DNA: TGTGCCAGCAGCTTTGGGAAGGCAGATACGCAGTATTTT.

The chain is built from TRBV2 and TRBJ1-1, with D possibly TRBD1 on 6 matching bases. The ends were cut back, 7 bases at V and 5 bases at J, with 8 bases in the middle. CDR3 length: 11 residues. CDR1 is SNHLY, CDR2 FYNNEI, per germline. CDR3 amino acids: CASNRETEAFF. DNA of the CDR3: TGTGCCAGCAACAGGGAGACTGAAGCTTTCTTT.

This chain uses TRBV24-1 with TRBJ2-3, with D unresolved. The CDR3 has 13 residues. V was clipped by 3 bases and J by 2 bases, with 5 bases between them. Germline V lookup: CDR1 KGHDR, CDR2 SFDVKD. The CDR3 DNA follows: TGTGCCACCAGTGATGGCTACACAGATACGCAGTATTTT. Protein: CATSDGYTDTQYF.